This T cell receptor (beta chain) was found in a study of blood T cell repertoires in COVID-19. For the study at large: From the United States, Italy and Spain came samples of acute and convalescent COVID-19. PBMCs, B-cell-depleted T cells, or T cells provided the cDNA or gDNA that made up the material.

Using immunoSEQ multiplex PCR, the repertoire was profiled, and TCRdb retains in-frame clones only, with some absent. The table records some 100,000 clones, 60% to 85% of them present only once. Germline V gives CDR1 LNHDA, CDR2 SQIVND (reference sequence). V was shortened by 5 bases and J by 8 bases, with 18 bases between the two germline ends. This CDR3 is 14 amino acids long. This sequence was found in a human donor in a cohort sampled during active or convalescent COVID-19. Specimen: peripheral blood. This chain uses TRBV19 with TRBJ1-2; D uncertain. This CDR3 is CASSLTGGYDGYTF. In DNA, the CDR3 is TGTGCCAGTAGTTTAACCGGAGGGTACGACGGCTACACCTTC.